The 27 T cell receptor beta chains presented below share a single source sample, sequenced in a study of blood T cell repertoires in COVID-19. Measured with immunoSEQ multiplex PCR; TCRdb has only the in-frame clones, and not every one. Here the sample spans 130,000 to 150,000 clones, about 80% being singletons. Source material: PBMCs or T cells enriched from blood (not recorded which). These receptors all stem from a man aged 45-65 years who had recovered from COVID-19.

The chain has TRBV24-1 and TRBJ2-2; possibly TRBD2 for D (5 bases). Trimming took off 3 bases at V and 3 bases at J, with 19 bases between the two ends. The germline CDR1 and CDR2 sequences are KGHDR and SFDVKD. The CDR3 runs to 18 residues. In DNA form, the CDR3 reads TGTGCCACCAGTGATAGCTATACGGGATGGCAGCACACCGGGGAGCTGTTTTTT. Translated: CATSDSYTGWQHTGELFF.

The rearrangement joins TRBV4-3 to TRBJ1-2; D is ambiguous. Germline-derived CDR1 and CDR2 are LGHNA and YSLEER. V shed 0 bases and J shed 2 bases, with 13 bases lying between them. The CDR3 is 16 residues long. CDR3 in amino acids: CASSQDVAKVNYGYTF. The CDR3 DNA is TGCGCCAGCAGCCAAGATGTGGCCAAAGTAAACTATGGCTACACCTTC.

The chain uses TRBV18 and TRBJ2-7; 9 bases are a match to TRBD1. The V segment lost 2 bases and the J segment 0 bases; nucleotides outside the gene matches: 5. The CDR3 has 16 residues. The germline gives CDR1 KGHSH, CDR2 LQKENI. CDR3 region: CASSPNWDRDSYEQYF. The CDR3 region has the DNA TGTGCCAGCTCACCAAATTGGGACAGGGACTCCTACGAGCAGTACTTC. The variable domain in full, completed from reference TRBV18 and TRBJ2-7, reads NAGVMQNPRHLVRRRGQEARLRCSPMKGHSHVYWYRQLPEEGLKFMVYLQKENIIDESGMPKERFSAEFPKEGPSILRIQQVVRGDSAAYFCASSPNWDRDSYEQYFGPGTRLTVT.

The DNA for the CDR3 is TGTGCCAGCTCGGACTTTAGGAGAGAGACCCAGTACTTC. Translated, it gives CASSDFRRETQYF. The rearrangement uses TRBV28 and TRBJ2-5; D may be TRBD2 (5 bases). Germline lookup yields CDR1 MDHEN and CDR2 SYDVKM. The CDR3 consists of 13 residues. V was trimmed by 8 bases and J by 4 bases, leaving 14 bases between them.

This rearrangement joins TRBV5-4 to TRBJ2-7; 9 bases are a match to TRBD1. Germline trimming cut 3 bases from V and 4 bases from J; bases unmatched to any gene: 5. Looked up from germline, CDR1 is SGHNT and CDR2 is YYREEE (reference sequence). CDR3 length: 14 residues. CDR3 DNA sequence: TGTGCCAGCAGCTCACCGGGACAGGGTTACGAGCAGTACTTC. This translates into CASSSPGQGYEQYF.

The J gene is TRBJ1-1, the V gene TRBV6-4; D is unclear. The CDR3 consists of 13 residues. Germline CDR1 MRHNA, CDR2 SNTAGT. Between the trimmed V and J ends, which lost 4 bases and 1 base, there was a span of 7 bases. The CDR3, as DNA: TGTGCCAGCAGTGTAGAAGAGAACACTGAAGCTTTCTTT. Translation: CASSVEENTEAFF.

The chain recombines TRBV7-9 with TRBJ1-1, with a possible D match to TRBD1 (6 bases). Trimming removed 1 base from V and 4 bases from J, with 10 bases in between. Per the germline V gene, CDR1 is SEHNR and CDR2 is FQNEAQ (reference sequence). The CDR3 has 14 amino acids. CDR3 coding DNA: TGTGCCAGCAGCTTAGAGGGAGGGGGCACTGAAGCTTTCTTT. It encodes CASSLEGGGTEAFF.

V gene TRBV4-3 combines with J gene TRBJ2-7; D possibly corresponds to TRBD1 (6 bases). CDR3 size: 15 residues. Germline-derived CDR1 and CDR2 are LGHNA and YSLEER. V lost 2 bases and J lost 3, with 14 bases in between. DNA of the CDR3: TGCGCCAGCAGCCAATCCCGGGACACCTTCTACGAGCAGTACTTC. Amino acids: CASSQSRDTFYEQYF.

The chain employs TRBV7-3 and TRBJ1-1; D uncertain. The germline V and J ends were trimmed by 6 bases and 0 bases, with 8 bases remaining between them. Germline V lookup: CDR1 SGHTA, CDR2 FQGTGA. The CDR3 is made up of 13 amino acids. Written as DNA, the CDR3 is TGTGCCAGCAGTGGAGGGATGAACACTGAAGCTTTCTTT. Translated: CASSGGMNTEAFF.

In this sample, this clone turned up a few times. The chain couples TRBV19 to TRBJ1-5; TRBD1 aligns across 7 bases. This CDR3 spans 17 amino acids. The V gene end was trimmed by 1 base and the J gene end by 0 bases; junction bases not matched to a gene: 6. The germline V gene has CDR1 LNHDA and CDR2 SQIVND (reference sequence). The CDR3 loop is CASSIGGGLSSNQPQHF. The CDR3 DNA follows: TGTGCCAGTAGTATAGGAGGGGGCCTAAGTAGCAATCAGCCCCAGCATTTT.

This clone was seen a handful of times. This chain links TRBV7-2 with TRBJ2-1; 7 nucleotides align to TRBD2. The CDR3 length is 15 residues. CDR1 SGHTA and CDR2 FQGNSA come from the germline V gene. V shed 2 bases, J shed 4 bases, and the junction held 5 bases outside the gene matches. The CDR3 bases are TGTGCCAGCAGCTTATTAGCGGGCAAGTACAATGAGCAGTTCTTC. Translation: CASSLLAGKYNEQFF.

This clone was found a few times. The V call is TRBV13, the J call TRBJ1-3, with 10 nucleotides matching TRBD1. The V gene's germline CDR1 is PRHDT and CDR2 FYEKMQ (reference sequence). This CDR3 comprises 17 residues. With V trimmed by 1 base and J by 0 bases, 3 bases remained unmatched. The CDR3 here is CASSLVGQGVSGNTIYF. The CDR3 DNA reads TGTGCCAGCAGCTTAGTCGGACAGGGGGTCTCTGGAAACACCATATATTTT.

V is TRBV5-4 and J is TRBJ2-1; TRBD2 matches at 9 bases. The germline CDR1 and CDR2 sequences are SGHNT and YYREEE (reference sequence). The CDR3 has 15 amino acids. V gave up 3 bases and J gave up 4 bases; unmatched junction bases: 5. The CDR3 DNA follows: TGTGCCAGCAGCTCTAGCGGGGAGATATACAATGAGCAGTTCTTC. Its translation is CASSSSGEIYNEQFF.

This clone was detected a few times. This chain uses TRBV10-3 with TRBJ1-3, with 7 nucleotides matching TRBD1. The germline gives CDR1 ENHRY, CDR2 SYGVKD. The CDR3 covers 14 residues. The CDR3, as DNA: TGTGCTGATATTACAGGGGCTTATGGAAACACCATATATTTT. It encodes CADITGAYGNTIYF.

This chain joins TRBV14 and TRBJ1-2; perhaps TRBD1 as D (5 bases). This CDR3 is 16 amino acids long. The V and J ends lost 2 bases and 2 bases respectively, with 15 bases between them. Germline V gives CDR1 SGHDN, CDR2 FVKESK. The CDR3 coding sequence is TGTGCCAGCAGCCAACAGCTTACGGGGGTCAACTATGGCTACACCTTC. It specifies CASSQQLTGVNYGYTF.

The J gene is TRBJ1-1, the V gene TRBV10-3, with TRBD1 identical over 7 bases. V lost 6 bases to trimming and J lost 3 bases; unmatched junction nucleotides: 4. Germline assignment: CDR1 ENHRY and CDR2 SYGVKD. The CDR3 runs 13 residues. The DNA of the CDR3 is TGTGCCATCAGACCAGACAGGGACACTGAAGCTTTCTTT. It encodes CAIRPDRDTEAFF.

The chain combines TRBV3-1 (or the pseudogene TRBV3-2) with TRBJ2-7; 12 nucleotides align to TRBD2. Trimming removed 1 base from V and 7 bases from J; junction bases left unmatched: 8. The CDR3 is 16 residues long. Germline CDR1 reads LGHDT; CDR2 reads YNNKEL (reference sequence). Here the CDR3 DNA reads TGTGCCAGCAGCCAAGGGCCTAGCGGGGGGGCCAGAGAGCAGTACTTC. This translates into CASSQGPSGGAREQYF.

The J gene is TRBJ2-3, the V gene TRBV10-3; the match to TRBD2 covers 13 bases. The germline V gene has CDR1 ENHRY and CDR2 SYGVKD. J gave up 12 bases and V 7 bases, and 10 bases lay outside the gene matches. CDR3 size: 14 residues. CDR3 sequence: CAITGLAGAQIQYF. CDR3 coding DNA: TGTGCCATCACCGGACTAGCGGGGGCCCAAATTCAGTATTTT.

The chain has TRBV11-2 and TRBJ2-1; no reliable D call. CDR3 size: 12 residues. With 3 bases removed from V and 6 bases from J, the gap between germline ends came to 6 bases. Germline lookup yields CDR1 SGHAT and CDR2 FQNNGV. CDR3: CASSFVSNEQFF. DNA of the CDR3: TGTGCCAGCAGCTTCGTCTCCAATGAGCAGTTCTTC.

This sequence joins TRBV7-6 and TRBJ1-2; TRBD1 aligns across 7 bases. The CDR3 covers 15 residues. Per the germline V gene, CDR1 is SGHVS and CDR2 is FNYEAQ. Trimming removed 1 base from V and 1 base from J; junction bases left unmatched: 3. CDR3 region: CASSLGAGGNYGYTF. In DNA, the CDR3 is TGTGCCAGCAGCTTAGGGGCAGGGGGTAACTATGGCTACACCTTC.

The chain couples TRBV28 to TRBJ1-3; D is uncertain. The CDR3 extends over 14 amino acids. Looked up from germline, CDR1 is MDHEN and CDR2 is SYDVKM. V gave up 5 bases and J gave up 0 bases, with 8 bases separating them. CDR3 sequence (DNA): TGTGCCAGCAGTGAACAAAGCTCTGGAAACACCATATATTTT. Its protein is CASSEQSSGNTIYF.

The J gene is TRBJ1-5, the V gene TRBV7-2, with 7 bases lining up with TRBD1. Germline CDR1 and CDR2: SGHTA and FQGNSA. The CDR3 runs to 17 residues. With V trimmed by 1 base and J by 3 bases, 9 bases remained unmatched. The CDR3 bases are TGTGCCAGCAGCTTAGTATTCGGGACAGAAGACAATCAGCCCCAGCATTTT. Translated, it gives CASSLVFGTEDNQPQHF.

V and J are TRBV5-4 and TRBJ1-6; TRBD1 matches 10 bases. This CDR3 is 18 amino acids long. V was pared by 3 bases and J by 1 base, with 7 bases of the junction left unmatched. Germline CDR1 is SGHNT and CDR2 is YYREEE (reference sequence). CDR3 amino acids: CASSSDRGPGSYNSPLHF. The CDR3, as DNA: TGTGCCAGCAGCTCAGACAGGGGGCCGGGGTCCTATAATTCACCCCTCCACTTT. Complete variable domain (other parts from reference TRBV5-4 and TRBJ1-6): ETGVTQSPTHLIKTRGQQVTLRCSSQSGHNTVSWYQQALGQGPQFIFQYYREEENGRGNFPPRFSGLQFPNYSSELNVNALELDDSALYLCASSSDRGPGSYNSPLHFGNGTRLTVT.

The genes are TRBV7-6 and TRBJ1-6; 9 nucleotides line up with TRBD1. CDR3 size: 16 residues. CDR1 and CDR2 from the germline V gene are SGHVS and FNYEAQ. V dropped 3 bases and J dropped 6; count of bases not matched to a gene: 6. The CDR3 sequence: CASSFRDREGNSPLHF. The CDR3 DNA sequence: TGTGCCAGCAGCTTCCGGGACAGGGAGGGTAATTCACCCCTCCACTTT.

The chain links TRBV27 to TRBJ2-5; D is ambiguous. Germline CDR1 and CDR2: MNHEY and SMNVEV (reference sequence). V was clipped by 4 bases and J by 2 bases, with 5 bases between them. The CDR3 is 12 residues long. The CDR3 nucleotides are TGTGCCAGCAGTTCGCGTCAAGAGACCCAGTACTTC. This encodes CASSSRQETQYF.

The rearrangement joins TRBV29-1 to TRBJ2-3; a weak D match, TRBD2 (7 bases). V lost 4 bases and J lost 3, with 14 bases in between. Germline V CDR1 and CDR2: SQVTM, ANQGSEA. The CDR3 totals 14 residues. CDR3 sequence (DNA): TGCAGCGTTGGAGGGGGGGCCGGGACAGATACGCAGTATTTT. Translated, it gives CSVGGGAGTDTQYF.

V gene TRBV5-1 combines with J gene TRBJ1-5; the match to TRBD1 covers 9 bases. The ends lost 5 bases at V and 0 bases at J; junction bases unmatched: 3. CDR1 and CDR2 (germline): SGHRS, YFSETQ. The CDR3 length is 15 residues. The CDR3 DNA reads as TGCGCCAGCAGTTTACAGGGGGCTAGCAATCAGCCCCAGCATTTT. It is translated as CASSLQGASNQPQHF.